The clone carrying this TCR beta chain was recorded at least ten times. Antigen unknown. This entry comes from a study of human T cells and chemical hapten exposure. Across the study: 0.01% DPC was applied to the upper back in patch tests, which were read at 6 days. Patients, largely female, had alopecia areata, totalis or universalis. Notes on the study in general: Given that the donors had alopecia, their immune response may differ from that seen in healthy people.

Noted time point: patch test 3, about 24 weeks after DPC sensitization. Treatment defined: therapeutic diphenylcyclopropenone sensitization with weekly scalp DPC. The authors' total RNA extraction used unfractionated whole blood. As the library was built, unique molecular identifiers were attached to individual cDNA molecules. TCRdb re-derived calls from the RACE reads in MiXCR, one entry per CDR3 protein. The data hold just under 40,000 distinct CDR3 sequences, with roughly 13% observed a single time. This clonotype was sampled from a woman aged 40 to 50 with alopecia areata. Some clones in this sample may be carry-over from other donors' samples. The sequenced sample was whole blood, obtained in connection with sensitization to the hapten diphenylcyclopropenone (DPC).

The CDR3 DNA follows: TGTGCCAGCAGGGGCCCAGGGAACGAGCAGTACTTC. Translation gives CASRGPGNEQYF. The J gene is TRBJ2-7, the V gene TRBV2; TRBD1 might be the D (5 bases). The germline V gene has CDR1 SNHLY and CDR2 FYNNEI. The CDR3 has 12 residues. Trimming left V 6 bases short and J 5 bases short, with 11 bases between.